This T cell receptor (beta chain) was recorded in a study of blood T cell repertoires in COVID-19. At the level of the study: T cells, B-cell-depleted T cells, or PBMCs provided the cDNA or gDNA that served as material.

This CDR3 has 14 residues. Germline lookup yields CDR1 MNHNY and CDR2 SVGAGI (reference sequence). Trimming took 7 bases from V and 5 from J; bases not matched to a gene: 5. In the original analysis: Amplified reference gene primers provided the basis for estimating nucleated cell counts. Method: immunoSEQ multiplex PCR; TCRdb's copy keeps in-frame clones and lacks some. The V and J calls and clone size are taken from that table; D and trimming were inferred from the DNA. The table has tens of thousands of clones, over 75% seen once. The source material was peripheral blood. The chain joins TRBV6-6 to TRBJ1-4; 9 bases agree with TRBD1. This TCR derives from a man aged 45-65 years with acute or convalescent COVID-19. The CDR3 region is CASTYGTGNEKLFF. In DNA form, the CDR3 reads TGTGCCAGCACCTACGGGACAGGGAATGAAAAACTGTTTTTT.